This T cell receptor (beta chain) was captured in a study of blood T cell repertoires in COVID-19. Study background: The United States, Italy and Spain were the sources of the acute and convalescent COVID-19 samples. Sample material is recorded as cDNA or gDNA derived from T cells, B-cell-depleted T cells, or PBMCs.

A Seattle source enrolled patients during active infection and followed them longitudinally. The CDR3 is 14 residues long. J gave up 2 bases and V 6 bases, and 6 bases lay outside the gene matches. The germline gives CDR1 MNHEY, CDR2 SVGAGI. Measured with immunoSEQ multiplex PCR; TCRdb has only the in-frame clones, and not every one. The sample has about 370,000 clones, approximately 88% seen once. The chain couples TRBV6-5 to TRBJ2-7; 8 positions match TRBD2. The sequenced sample was peripheral blood. The receptor was isolated from a woman between 25 and 40 years old with COVID-19, enrolled during active disease. The CDR3 DNA reads as TGTGCCAGCAGCGCTAGCGGGCGGACCTACGAGCAGTACTTC. It translates to CASSASGRTYEQYF.